This entry is about one T cell receptor (beta chain). This record belongs to a study of T cell responses to AZD1222 COVID-19 vaccine. This table comes from immunoSEQ multiplex PCR, and its TCRdb copy is limited to in-frame clones, with some not included. Counted here are some 110,000 clones, around nine tenths occurring once; the ten biggest clones make up 9% to 9.5%. CDR3 length equals 18 residues. Germline CDR1 and CDR2: SGDLS and YYNGEE. With 0 bases clipped from V and 0 bases from J, the junction kept 6 bases outside the gene matches. The chain uses TRBV9 and TRBJ2-1; TRBD2 matches 10 bases. The input for sequencing was peripheral blood, taken on day 0 of AZD1222 vaccination. The receptor's source is an adult in good health. The CDR3 spells CASSVGISGRNSYNEQFF. The DNA of the CDR3 is TGTGCCAGCAGCGTAGGAATTAGCGGGAGGAACTCCTACAATGAGCAGTTCTTC.